This T cell receptor (beta chain) was captured by sequencing in a study of T cell clonotyping in hematopoietic cell transplantation. CDR1 SGHRS and CDR2 YFSETQ come from the germline V gene. The CDR3 spans 15 residues. Trimming took 0 bases from V and 0 from J, leaving 6 bases between them. Recipients were bled about 28 days pretransplant and at posttransplant days 30, 100, 180. TCRdb's table, derived via immunoSEQ multiplex PCR, lists solely in-frame clones and lacks some. Of several thousand clones in the sample, more than 90% were seen once. This TCR was sampled from a female patient aged 50-59 years who had an allogeneic stem cell transplant from an unrelated donor, so the T cells may come from the graft donor. Some clones in this sample may be carry-over from other donors' samples. V gene TRBV5-1 combines with J gene TRBJ1-4; tentative D call: TRBD1 (5 bases). The starting material was PBMCs, obtained 180 days after allogeneic stem cell transplant. In DNA form, the CDR3 reads TGCGCCAGCAGCTTGGGACAGACAACTAATGAAAAACTGTTTTTT. This encodes CASSLGQTTNEKLFF. Looking up the rest from reference TRBV5-1 and TRBJ1-4 gives the full variable domain: KAGVTQTPRYLIKTRGQQVTLSCSPISGHRSVSWYQQTPGQGLQFLFEYFSETQRNKGNFPGRFSGRQFSNSRSEMNVSTLELGDSALYLCASSLGQTTNEKLFFGSGTQLSVL.